This T cell receptor beta chain was observed in a study of blood T cell repertoires in COVID-19. Across the study: Sources were T cells, B-cell-depleted T cells, or PBMCs; the material itself was cDNA or gDNA.

Enrollment of patients from Seattle took place during active infection, with longitudinal follow-up. The table came from immunoSEQ multiplex PCR; TCRdb's copy has only in-frame clones and leaves some out. The repertoire holds about 170,000 clones, 70% to 90% seen once, with under 3.5% in the top ten. V was pared by 5 bases and J by 4 bases, with 17 bases between. This CDR3 is built from 16 residues. The V gene's germline CDR1 is SGHVS and CDR2 FNYEAQ. The chain is built from TRBV7-6 and TRBJ2-2; possible D gene TRBD1, 6 bases. The receptor's source is an elderly woman with COVID-19, enrolled during active disease. Sample: peripheral blood. The DNA of the CDR3 is TGTGCCAGCAGCAGACGGGACAACCTTTTCACCGGGGAGCTGTTTTTT. Its translation is CASSRRDNLFTGELFF.